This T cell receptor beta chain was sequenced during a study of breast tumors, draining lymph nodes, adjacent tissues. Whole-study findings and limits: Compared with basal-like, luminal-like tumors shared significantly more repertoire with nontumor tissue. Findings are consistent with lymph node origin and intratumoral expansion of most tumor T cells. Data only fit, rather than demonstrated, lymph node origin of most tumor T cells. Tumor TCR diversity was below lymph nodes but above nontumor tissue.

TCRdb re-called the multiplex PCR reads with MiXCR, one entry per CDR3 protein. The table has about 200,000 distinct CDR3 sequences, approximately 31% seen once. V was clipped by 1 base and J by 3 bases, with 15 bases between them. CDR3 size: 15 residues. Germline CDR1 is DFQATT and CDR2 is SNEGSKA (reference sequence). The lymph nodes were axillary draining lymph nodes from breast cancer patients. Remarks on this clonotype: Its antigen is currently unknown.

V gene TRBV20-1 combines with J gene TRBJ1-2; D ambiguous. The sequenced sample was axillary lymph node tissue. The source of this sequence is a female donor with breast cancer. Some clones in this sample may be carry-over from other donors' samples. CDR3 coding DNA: TGCAGTGCTAGAGTAGGACGCTACGAGGACTATGGCTACACCTTC. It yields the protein CSARVGRYEDYGYTF.